This T cell receptor beta chain came from a study of blood T cell repertoires in COVID-19. Study as a whole: PBMCs, B-cell-depleted T cells, or T cells were the source of the cDNA or gDNA that made up the material.

Trimming stripped 0 bases from V and 3 bases from J, with 9 bases between. Germline V lookup: CDR1 LNHNV, CDR2 YYDKDF (reference sequence). The CDR3 consists of 14 residues. TCRdb's table, derived via immunoSEQ multiplex PCR, lists solely in-frame clones and lacks some. The table has roughly 140,000 clones, approximately 78% seen once. Sequenced input: peripheral blood. V gene TRBV15 combines with J gene TRBJ2-7, with a weak D call TRBD1 (6 bases). The TCR comes from a woman over 75 with acute or convalescent COVID-19. The CDR3 loop is CATSRDRGNYEQYF. DNA of the CDR3: TGTGCCACCAGCAGAGACAGGGGTAACTACGAGCAGTACTTC.